This TCR beta chain derives from a study of monozygotic twins with inflammatory bowel disease. Incorporation of UMIs carrying a 6-nucleotide sample barcode was performed by template switching. TCRdb reanalyzed the 5' RACE reads and collapses them to one entry per CDR3 protein, without DNA. The sample's table shows a few hundred thousand distinct CDR3 sequences. Germline values: CDR1 SGHDT, CDR2 YYEEEE. This CDR3 has 16 amino acids. This sequence joins TRBV5-6 and TRBJ1-2; without DNA, the TCRdb call of TRBD1 cannot be checked. This TCR was recovered from a human donor with ulcerative colitis or Crohn's disease, or a healthy co-twin of an affected twin (not recorded which). The specimen sequenced was blood. The CDR3 region is CASSLAGKGANYGYTF.